Each of the 6 T cell receptor beta chains below was sequenced from the same sample in a study of T cell responses to AZD1222 COVID-19 vaccine. TCRdb's table, derived via immunoSEQ multiplex PCR, lists solely in-frame clones and lacks some. Of 150,000 to 200,000 clones listed, 80% to 95% are singletons. The sequenced sample was peripheral blood, obtained 28 days after the second AZD1222 dose. All receptors come from an adult who received the AZD1222 COVID-19 vaccine.

The chain employs TRBV15 and TRBJ1-1, with 10 nucleotides matching TRBD1. This CDR3 comprises 15 residues. The germline CDR1 and CDR2 sequences are LNHNV and YYDKDF (reference sequence). Trimming cost V 5 bases and J 5 bases; bases outside gene matches: 8. DNA of the CDR3: TGTGCCACCAGCCGCTCCGGGACAGGGGAAACTGAAGCTTTCTTT. It translates to CATSRSGTGETEAFF.

The rearrangement uses TRBV7-9 and TRBJ2-5; D uncertain. The CDR3 spans 13 residues. CDR1 is SEHNR, CDR2 FQNEAQ, per germline (reference sequence). V was pared by 5 bases and J by 1 base, with 8 bases between. In DNA, the CDR3 is TGTGCCAGCAGCCCCCAGCCCCAAGAGACCCAGTACTTC. Its protein is CASSPQPQETQYF.

This clone was observed a single time. The chain recombines TRBV7-3 with TRBJ2-1; D assignment may be TRBD1 or TRBD2 (5 bases each). This CDR3 has 15 amino acids. Germline V gene lookup returns CDR1 SGHTA and CDR2 FQGTGA. V lost 3 bases to trimming and J lost 2 bases, with 11 bases between them. The CDR3 DNA reads as TGTGCCAGCAGCTTTGGTCAGGGACCCTACAATGAGCAGTTCTTC. It yields the protein CASSFGQGPYNEQFF.

The chain combines TRBV18 with TRBJ2-2; D is undetermined. Trimming shortened V by 0 bases and J by 4 bases, and 12 bases separated the two germline ends. The CDR3 runs 16 residues. CDR1 and CDR2 (germline): KGHSH, LQKENI. CDR3: CASSPPGRRSTGELFF. For the CDR3, the DNA is TGTGCCAGCTCACCACCGGGCCGACGGTCCACCGGGGAGCTGTTTTTT.

This rearrangement joins TRBV27 to TRBJ2-7; 9 bases align to TRBD1. The germline gives CDR1 MNHEY, CDR2 SMNVEV (reference sequence). Germline trimming cut 8 bases from V and 1 base from J; bases unmatched to any gene: 6. The CDR3 runs 14 residues. Written as DNA, the CDR3 is TGTGCCAGCCGTGGGACAGGGCGATCCTACGAGCAGTACTTC. Its protein product is CASRGTGRSYEQYF.

This sequence joins TRBV7-2 and TRBJ1-5; D possibly corresponds to TRBD1 (5 bases). CDR3 size: 14 residues. Deletions cut 4 bases from V and 9 bases from J, with 16 bases between. From germline, CDR1 is SGHTA and CDR2 FQGNSA. In nucleotides, the CDR3 is TGTGCCAGCAGCTCATATGGGGGTCATCGGCCCCAGCATTTT. Amino acid sequence: CASSSYGGHRPQHF.